The 5 T cell receptor beta chains listed next were all sequenced from one sample in a study of blood T cell repertoires in COVID-19. Measured with immunoSEQ multiplex PCR; TCRdb has only the in-frame clones, and not every one. The data contain 100,000 to 150,000 clones, about 83% of them singletons. Sequencing was performed on peripheral blood. The receptor source for this set is a man in his sixties with acute or convalescent COVID-19.

The gene calls are TRBV7-3 and TRBJ1-5; 8 bases align to TRBD1. V lost 5 bases and J lost 5; bases outside the gene matches: 2. The CDR3 contains 13 residues. Looked up from germline, CDR1 is SGHTA and CDR2 is FQGTGA. The CDR3 DNA reads TGTGCCAGCAGCCAGGACAGGGATCAGCCCCAGCATTTT. This sequence encodes CASSQDRDQPQHF.

The rearrangement uses TRBV19 and TRBJ2-5; 8 nucleotides agree with TRBD2. The ends lost 2 bases at V and 2 bases at J; junction bases unmatched: 10. The CDR3 runs to 17 residues. Germline CDR1 reads LNHDA; CDR2 reads SQIVND (reference sequence). The CDR3 protein is CASSIPSGLAGQETQYF. CDR3 sequence (DNA): TGTGCCAGTAGTATACCCTCAGGACTAGCAGGACAAGAGACCCAGTACTTC.

This clone came up once. V usage is TRBV5-1 and J usage is TRBJ2-7; D gene unclear. From germline, CDR1 is SGHRS and CDR2 YFSETQ. CDR3 length: 15 residues. The V and J ends lost 2 bases and 0 bases respectively, with 12 bases between them. The chain's CDR3 is CASSFTTSSSYEQYF. The CDR3 DNA follows: TGCGCCAGCAGCTTTACTACTTCTAGCTCCTACGAGCAGTACTTC.

The CDR3 protein is CSVLTSGRSSYEQYF. In nucleotides, the CDR3 is TGCAGCGTTCTTACTAGCGGGAGGAGCTCCTACGAGCAGTACTTC. This chain joins TRBV29-1 and TRBJ2-7; 12 nucleotides agree with TRBD2. This CDR3 is built from 15 residues. Germline assignment: CDR1 SQVTM and CDR2 ANQGSEA. Losses at the gene ends were 5 bases for V and 0 bases for J; bases not matched to a gene: 5.

The chain carries TRBV19 and TRBJ2-7; 7 positions match TRBD1. The CDR3 is 14 amino acids. The ends lost 4 bases at V and 1 base at J; junction bases unmatched: 4. In germline, CDR1 is LNHDA, CDR2 SQIVND (reference sequence). CDR3 DNA: TGTGCCAGTAGTACGGGGACAGCTTCCTACGAGCAGTACTTC. Translating it yields CASSTGTASYEQYF.